Presented here are 7 T cell receptor beta chains from one specimen sequenced in a study of T-cell memory formation after mild COVID-19. One entry per CDR3 protein, called by TCRdb with MiXCR from the 5' RACE reads. The table lists roughly 450,000 distinct CDR3 sequences, roughly 17% of them singletons. The specimen sequenced was PBMCs or a T cell subset sorted from them (not recorded which). The origin of the receptors is a man aged 18 to 29 who had mild COVID-19 (a few samples of this study predate the infection). Cell type and time point are not known.

The DNA for the CDR3 is TGTGCCAGCAGCGTCGGGACAGGGGAGGGCTACACCTTC. Protein sequence: CASSVGTGEGYTF. The chain combines TRBV9 with TRBJ1-2; 10 bases align to TRBD1. CDR1 is SGDLS and CDR2 is YYNGEE in the germline V gene. This CDR3 is built from 13 residues. V shed 2 bases and J 8 bases; nucleotides not matched to a gene: 3.

The chain links TRBV4-1 to TRBJ1-1; D uncertain. The CDR3 totals 15 residues. V was clipped by 4 bases and J by 0 bases, with 12 bases between them. CDR1 MGHRA and CDR2 YSYEKL come from the germline V gene. The CDR3 region has the DNA TGCGCCAGCAGCCGCGCGCATTTTCTGAACACTGAAGCTTTCTTT. Its translation: CASSRAHFLNTEAFF.

Only a few counts were recorded for this clonotype. The chain carries TRBV7-2 and TRBJ2-2; D assignment may be TRBD1 or TRBD2 (5 bases each). Germline V CDR1 and CDR2: SGHTA, FQGNSA. The CDR3 consists of 17 residues. V dropped 1 base and J dropped 4 bases, with 16 bases sitting between them. For the CDR3, the DNA is TGTGCCAGCAGCTTAGTTCGGTTGAGGGGCGGCACCGGGGAGCTGTTTTTT. Protein: CASSLVRLRGGTGELFF.

This clonotype was counted a few times. The chain has TRBV29-1 and TRBJ1-1; 7 bases align to TRBD1. This CDR3 comprises 11 residues. The germline V gene encodes CDR1 SQVTM and CDR2 ANQGSEA. Germline trimming cut 5 bases from V and 8 bases from J; bases unmatched to any gene: 5. The CDR3 sequence: CSVKEQGEAFF. The CDR3, as DNA: TGCAGCGTTAAGGAACAGGGGGAAGCTTTCTTT.

This clonotype was counted many times. The chain links TRBV7-9 to TRBJ1-1, with D unresolved. Trimming removed 1 base from V and 4 bases from J, with 4 bases in between. This CDR3 contains 12 residues. In germline, CDR1 is SEHNR, CDR2 FQNEAQ (reference sequence). Here the CDR3 reads CASSLVVTEAFF. The CDR3 nucleotides read TGTGCCAGCAGCTTAGTTGTCACTGAAGCTTTCTTT.

The rearrangement uses TRBV24-1 and TRBJ2-3; D gene uncertain. The length of the CDR3 is 14 residues. The V and J ends lost 3 bases and 2 bases respectively, with 8 bases between them. CDR1 is KGHDR and CDR2 is SFDVKD in the germline V gene. CDR3 sequence (DNA): TGTGCCACCAGTGATCCCAGCCTCACAGATACGCAGTATTTT. Amino acid sequence: CATSDPSLTDTQYF.

V gene TRBV6-2 or TRBV6-3 combines with J gene TRBJ2-3, with D maybe TRBD2 (6 bases). The ends were cut back, 7 bases at V and 3 bases at J, with 14 bases in the middle. The CDR3 sequence is 14 residues long. Germline lookup yields CDR1 MNHEY and CDR2 SVGEGT. CDR3 nucleotide sequence: TGTGCCAGCACCCGACTTCGGGAGACAGATACGCAGTATTTT. Protein sequence: CASTRLRETDTQYF.